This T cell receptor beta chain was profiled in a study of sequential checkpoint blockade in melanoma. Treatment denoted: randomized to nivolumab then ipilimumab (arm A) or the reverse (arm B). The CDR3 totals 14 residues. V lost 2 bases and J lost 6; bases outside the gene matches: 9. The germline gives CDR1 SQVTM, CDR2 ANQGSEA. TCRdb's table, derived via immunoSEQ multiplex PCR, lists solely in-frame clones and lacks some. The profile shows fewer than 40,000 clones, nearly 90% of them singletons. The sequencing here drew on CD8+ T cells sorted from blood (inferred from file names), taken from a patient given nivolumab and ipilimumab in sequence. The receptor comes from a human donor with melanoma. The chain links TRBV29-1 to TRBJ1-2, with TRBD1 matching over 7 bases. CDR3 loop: CSVEKDRRRDGYTF. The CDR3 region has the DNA TGCAGCGTTGAAAAGGACAGGCGGAGAGATGGCTACACCTTC.